This T cell receptor beta chain is from a study of tumor-infiltrating lymphocytes in primary liver carcinoma. Study conclusions and caveats: Relative to blood, tumors carried a significantly larger fraction of the repertoire in their top 250 clones (p = 0.039).

In germline, CDR1 is SGHNT, CDR2 YENEEA. This CDR3 spans 15 amino acids. The authors made TCR beta cDNA from approximately 490 ng total RNA with a constant-region primer. Three rounds of nested multiplex PCR with slightly modified ARM-PCR produced TCR beta libraries. The first two PCR rounds, roughly 10 cycles each, used TRBV1-TRBV30 forward primers and a C-beta reverse primer. TCRdb processed the multiplex PCR reads anew with MiXCR; each CDR3 protein has one entry. The sample lists 100,000 or so distinct CDR3 sequences; about 63% were seen once. Turning to this clonotype: Its antigen remains unknown. An end of the junction does not agree with germline; a read error may underlie this.

Both RNA and DNA were isolated together from about 21-30 mg of bulk tissue that had not been sorted. Tumor regions sampled: superior, inferior, left, right poles, and centre. The clonotype originates from a woman aged 55-69 years with primary liver carcinoma and hepatitis B virus infection. V is TRBV11-3 and J is TRBJ2-1; TRBD1 is a possible D gene (5 bases). Specimen: liver tumor tissue from sampling region 2. Subset: tumor region T2, inferior pole. CDR3: CASSSQVPLNSEQFF. The CDR3, as DNA: TGTGCCAGCAGCTCACAGGTTCCACTCAACAGTGAGCAATTCTTC.